These T cell receptor beta chains were read from a single sample in a study of CD8 T cells in ankylosing spondylitis. TCRdb redid the calling of the 5' RACE reads with MiXCR, one entry per CDR3 protein. The table lists around 150,000 distinct CDR3 sequences, around 20% of them singletons. Sample: blood, either unsorted or a sorted T cell fraction (not recorded which). Receptors were obtained from a male donor with ankylosing spondylitis or in good health (not recorded which). Both conserved end residues are part of each CDR3. D genes are given only for firm matches. Size is omitted from some rows. Given values are once, few, many or a class for expanded clones.

len	j_gene	abundance	v_gene	d_gene	CDR3nt	CDR3aa
14	TRBJ2-7	.	TRBV27	.	TGTGCCAGCAGTTTCTCAGGCCCTTCCTACGAGCAGTACTTC	CASSFSGPSYEQYF
14	TRBJ2-7	few	TRBV21-1	.	TGTGCCAGCAGCAAAGAGGTCTCTTACTACGAGCAGTACTTC	CASSKEVSYYEQYF
16	TRBJ2-1	many	TRBV15	.	TGTGCCACCAGCAGACCCGGGGCTAGTATGAACAATGAGCAGTTCTTC	CATSRPGASMNNEQFF
12	TRBJ2-5	many	TRBV5-1	.	TGCGCCAGCAGTTCGGGCGGGGAGACCCAGTACTTC	CASSSGGETQYF
14	TRBJ1-4	many	TRBV12-3/TRBV12-4	.	TGTGCCAGCAGTTTAGGGGGCACGAATGAAAAACTGTTTTTT	CASSLGGTNEKLFF
13	TRBJ2-7	few	TRBV29-1	TRBD2	TGCAGCGTCCAGACTAGCGAGTACTACGAGCAGTACTTC	CSVQTSEYYEQYF
13	TRBJ1-1	medium-sized	TRBV5-1	.	TGCGCCAGCAAGTCTGGGGGCTGGACTGAAGCTTTCTTT	CASKSGGWTEAFF
16	TRBJ2-2	few	TRBV6-2/TRBV6-3	.	TGTGCCAGCACCCCCGGGCTGCGTAAAGACACCGGGGAGCTGTTTTTT	CASTPGLRKDTGELFF
14	TRBJ2-3	many	TRBV6-4	.	TGTGCCAGCAGTGGGACGATTAGCACAGATACGCAGTATTTT	CASSGTISTDTQYF
13	TRBJ1-1	.	TRBV10-2	.	TGCGCCAGCATGATCGGAATGAACACTGAAGCTTTCTTT	CASMIGMNTEAFF
13	TRBJ2-5	many	TRBV24-1	.	TGTGCCACCAGTGGCGACTCCCGCGAGACCCAGTACTTC	CATSGDSRETQYF
13	TRBJ2-2	.	TRBV5-1	.	TGCGCCAGCAGCCTCGACTCGAGCGGGGAGCTGTTTTTT	CASSLDSSGELFF
16	TRBJ2-3	.	TRBV5-1	.	TGCGCCAGCAGCATTCAGGCGACTGGGGTCGCAGATACGCAGTATTTT	CASSIQATGVADTQYF
14	TRBJ2-3	.	TRBV6-2/TRBV6-3	.	TGTGCCAGCACCCCAGAGGGGGGTACAGATACGCAGTATTTT	CASTPEGGTDTQYF
17	TRBJ1-6	.	TRBV7-8	.	TGTGCCAGCAGCTTATCAGGGGTCAACTCCTATAATTCACCCCTCCACTTT	CASSLSGVNSYNSPLHF
16	TRBJ2-7	.	TRBV7-9	TRBD1	TGTGCCAGCAGCCTCCCGAGACAGGGCGTCGGCTACGAGCAGTACTTC	CASSLPRQGVGYEQYF
17	TRBJ1-5	few	TRBV7-8	.	TGTGCCAGCAGCACAGGATCAAGTACAGTGGCTAATCAGCCCCAGCATTTT	CASSTGSSTVANQPQHF
13	TRBJ2-1	.	TRBV15	.	TGTGCCACCAGCAGAGATACAGTTAATGAGCAGTTCTTC	CATSRDTVNEQFF
13	TRBJ2-7	many	TRBV20-1	.	TGCAGTGCTAGAGTTGGTATCTCCTACGAGCAGTACTTC	CSARVGISYEQYF
13	TRBJ2-4	many	TRBV12-3/TRBV12-4	TRBD1	TGTGCCAGCAGTTTAACAGGGGAAAACATTCAGTACTTC	CASSLTGENIQYF
14	TRBJ1-4	few	TRBV27	.	TGTGCCAGCAGTTTTCAGCGGGGTGGTGAAAAACTGTTTTTT	CASSFQRGGEKLFF
16	TRBJ1-3	.	TRBV20-1	TRBD1	TGCAGTGCTAGAGATAGGGGACAGTCCTCTGGAAACACCATATATTTT	CSARDRGQSSGNTIYF
14	TRBJ2-5	.	TRBV21-1	.	TGTGCCAGCAGAAAGGGCGGGATCCAAGAGACCCAGTACTTC	CASRKGGIQETQYF
14	TRBJ2-7	.	TRBV15	.	TGTGCCACCAGCAGAAACGCAGGGGCCTACGAGCAGTACTTC	CATSRNAGAYEQYF
14	TRBJ2-1	many	TRBV10-3	TRBD2	TGTGCCATCAGTGGTGCGGGAGTTGTTGGTGAGCAGTTCTTC	CAISGAGVVGEQFF
13	TRBJ2-7	many	TRBV5-1	TRBD2	TGCGCCAGCAGCTTGGAGCGGGACTACGAGCAGTACTTC	CASSLERDYEQYF
16	TRBJ2-2	.	TRBV6-1	TRBD2	TGTGCCAGCAGTGTCGTAGCGGGAGGAATAACCGGGGAGCTGTTTTTT	CASSVVAGGITGELFF
11	TRBJ2-1	many	TRBV20-1	.	TGCAGTGCAACTGATCTCGGAGAGCAGTTCTTC	CSATDLGEQFF
14	TRBJ2-7	few	TRBV28	.	TGTGCCAGCAGCCCAAGGGTGGACGGCTACGAGCAGTACTTC	CASSPRVDGYEQYF
13	TRBJ2-6	many	TRBV5-1	.	TGCGCCAGCAGCTTGGAAGGGGCCAACGTCCTGACTTTC	CASSLEGANVLTF
15	TRBJ2-1	many	TRBV20-1	TRBD2	TGCAGTGCTTTTAGCGGGAGGAACCCCCTCAATGAGCAGTTCTTC	CSAFSGRNPLNEQFF
14	TRBJ1-1	.	TRBV18	.	TGTGCCAGCTCACCCGGGGGCTGGGGTACTGAAGCTTTCTTT	CASSPGGWGTEAFF
14	TRBJ2-1	many	TRBV19	.	TGTGCCAGTAGTAGGGGGGAACTATTAGGGGAGCAGTTCTTC	CASSRGELLGEQFF
14	TRBJ2-1	.	TRBV24-1	.	TGTGCCACCAGTGATTTGCCCGGGGATGGAGAGCAGTTCTTC	CATSDLPGDGEQFF
12	TRBJ2-7	few	TRBV11-2	.	TGTGCCAGCGCCAGCCTTACCTACGAGCAGTACTTC	CASASLTYEQYF
14	TRBJ2-1	many	TRBV20-1	.	TGCAGTGCGACCCTTCGGATCTCCTACAATGAGCAGTTCTTC	CSATLRISYNEQFF
16	TRBJ2-1	.	TRBV5-1	.	TGCGCCAGCAGCTTGGCCGGGACACCCACCTACAATGAGCAGTTCTTC	CASSLAGTPTYNEQFF